The 21 T cell receptor beta chains below were found in one sample sequenced in a study of cytomegalovirus exposure and HLA in healthy donors. PCR used 60 Vbeta primers and 13 Jbeta primers. The protocol was immunoSEQ multiplex PCR, while the TCRdb copy is restricted to in-frame clones and leaves out a portion. The table gives some 47,000 clones; the top ten clones make up 2.1% of it. The sample comprised PBMCs. The receptors were sampled from a middle-aged woman in good health and CMV-seronegative.

For the CDR3, the DNA is TGTGCCAGCAGCTTAAGTCGGGAGACCCAGTACTTC. This gives the protein CASSLSRETQYF. J is TRBJ2-5 and V is TRBV7-8; D ambiguous. V lost 2 bases to trimming and J lost 5 bases, with 6 bases between them. CDR3 length equals 12 residues. Germline V CDR1 and CDR2: SGHVS, FQNEAQ.

J is TRBJ1-2 and V is TRBV5-1, with 7 nucleotides matching TRBD1. V was pared by 1 base and J by 5 bases, with 5 bases of the junction left unmatched. In germline, CDR1 is SGHRS, CDR2 YFSETQ. This CDR3 region has 14 residues. The CDR3 bases are TGCGCCAGCAGCTTGATCCCGGGACAGTATGGCTACACCTTC. It yields the protein CASSLIPGQYGYTF.

This rearrangement joins TRBV7-9 to TRBJ1-1, with D hard to call. The CDR3 loop spans 12 amino acids. Trimming left V 1 base short and J 5 bases short, with 5 bases between. Germline CDR1 reads SEHNR; CDR2 reads FQNEAQ (reference sequence). CDR3 bases: TGTGCCAGCAGCTTAGGCGTGACTGAAGCTTTCTTT. This sequence encodes CASSLGVTEAFF. The full variable domain, completed using reference TRBV7-9 and TRBJ1-1, is DTGVSQNPRHKITKRGQNVTFRCDPISEHNRLYWYRQTLGQGPEFLTYFQNEAQLEKSRLLSDRFSAERPKGSFSTLEIQRTEQGDSAMYLCASSLGVTEAFFGQGTRLTVV.

This chain joins TRBV5-1 and TRBJ1-2; 9 nucleotides match TRBD1. The CDR3 runs to 13 residues. CDR1 is SGHRS, CDR2 YFSETQ, per germline. J lost 8 bases, V lost 3 bases, and 5 bases had no gene match. The CDR3 nucleotides are TGCGCCAGCAGCTGGGGACAGGGAGAGGGCTACACCTTC. Protein sequence: CASSWGQGEGYTF.

The rearrangement uses TRBV9 and TRBJ1-2, with 12 bases that match TRBD1. CDR1 and CDR2 (germline): SGDLS, YYNGEE. This CDR3 comprises 16 residues. V shed 4 bases, J shed 6 bases, and the junction held 10 bases outside the gene matches. CDR3 region: CASSPNPGQGADGYTF. The CDR3 DNA sequence: TGTGCCAGCAGCCCTAACCCGGGACAGGGGGCGGATGGCTACACCTTC.

The chain uses TRBV6-1 and TRBJ1-1, with 12 positions matching TRBD1. CDR1 and CDR2 (germline): MNHNS, SASEGT. J was trimmed by 10 bases and V by 8 bases; bases with no gene match: 11. This CDR3 spans 14 amino acids. CDR3 DNA: TGTGCCAGCCATACCTTGGGACAGGGGGCGCGAGCTTTCTTT. It translates to CASHTLGQGARAFF.

DNA of the CDR3: TGTGCCAGCAGCTACCGACAGGGGATATCCTACAATGAGCAGTTCTTC. It translates to CASSYRQGISYNEQFF. The chain has TRBV5-6 and TRBJ2-1, with 8 bases aligning to TRBD1. After removal of 3 bases from V and 1 base from J, the junction contained 6 bases not matched to a gene. Per the germline V gene, CDR1 is SGHDT and CDR2 is YYEEEE. The CDR3 contains 16 residues.

CDR3 region: CASSETASGRGEQYF. The CDR3, as DNA: TGTGCCAGCAGTGAGACGGCTAGCGGGAGAGGCGAGCAGTACTTC. This chain links TRBV2 with TRBJ2-7, with 10 bases lining up with TRBD2. The V gene end was trimmed by 3 bases and the J gene end by 6 bases; junction bases not matched to a gene: 8. CDR3 length equals 15 residues. Germline CDR1 SNHLY, CDR2 FYNNEI.

This rearrangement joins TRBV18 to TRBJ1-2; TRBD1 matches 8 bases. Germline V gene data show CDR1 as KGHSH and CDR2 as LQKENI. V lost 4 bases and J lost 6; bases outside the gene matches: 7. The CDR3 totals 14 residues. The CDR3 here is CASSRDRWWDGYTF. CDR3 nucleotides: TGTGCCAGCTCACGGGACAGGTGGTGGGATGGCTACACCTTC.

The chain employs TRBV5-1 and TRBJ1-3, with 7 bases fitting TRBD1. CDR1 and CDR2 from the germline V gene are SGHRS and YFSETQ. J was trimmed by 4 bases and V by 4 bases; bases with no gene match: 5. This CDR3 contains 14 residues. CDR3 in DNA: TGCGCCAGCAGCACCATGACAGGGGGAAACACCATATATTTT. Translated: CASSTMTGGNTIYF.

To note about this clone: The junction differs from germline at one of its ends, possibly a read error. The chain joins TRBV2 to TRBJ1-1, with D possibly TRBD1 on 5 matching bases. The CDR3 length is 14 residues. Germline V CDR1 and CDR2: SNHLY, FYNNEI. CDR3 region: CATSTSGGGTEDFF. CDR3 bases: TGTGCCACCAGCACTTCGGGGGGAGGTACTGAAGATTTCTTT.

This chain uses TRBV18 with TRBJ2-3; 10 positions agree with TRBD1. The CDR3 totals 15 residues. V lost 4 bases and J lost 6; bases outside the gene matches: 7. The germline CDR1 and CDR2 sequences are KGHSH and LQKENI. The CDR3 region is CASSQRQGAADTQYF. As DNA, the CDR3 is TGTGCCAGCTCACAGCGACAGGGGGCCGCGGATACGCAGTATTTT.

The rearrangement uses TRBV5-5 and TRBJ1-6; possibly TRBD1 for D (5 bases). Germline CDR1 and CDR2: SGHKS and YYEKEE (reference sequence). Trimming left V 5 bases short and J 10 bases short, with 13 bases between. The length of the CDR3 is 13 residues. The CDR3 DNA follows: TGTGCCAGCAGGGAAACAGGTCTGTCACCCCTCCACTTT. Its translation: CASRETGLSPLHF.

As for this clone: The same CDR3 also results from other DNA sequences found in this sample. The chain carries TRBV27 and TRBJ1-2, with 10 bases that match TRBD1. Trimming at V came to 4 bases and at J to 6 bases, leaving 2 bases not matched to a gene. The CDR3 has 13 amino acids. CDR1 MNHEY and CDR2 SMNVEV come from the germline V gene (reference sequence). The CDR3 DNA is TGTGCCAGCAGTTCGGGACAGGGGAATGGCTACACCTTC. It specifies CASSSGQGNGYTF.

Here the CDR3 reads CASSPSSGGYNEQFF. DNA of the CDR3: TGTGCCAGCAGCCCCTCTAGCGGGGGTTACAATGAGCAGTTCTTC. V gene TRBV7-9 combines with J gene TRBJ2-1, with TRBD2 identical over 10 bases. The V gene's germline CDR1 is SEHNR and CDR2 FQNEAQ (reference sequence). The CDR3 length is 15 residues. V lost 5 bases, J lost 4 bases, and 5 bases stayed unmatched. Looking up the rest from reference TRBV7-9 and TRBJ2-1 gives the full variable domain: DTGVSQNPRHKITKRGQNVTFRCDPISEHNRLYWYRQTLGQGPEFLTYFQNEAQLEKSRLLSDRFSAERPKGSFSTLEIQRTEQGDSAMYLCASSPSSGGYNEQFFGPGTRLTVL.

J is TRBJ1-1 and V is TRBV4-3, with D unresolved. Germline V CDR1 and CDR2: LGHNA, YSLEER. V was shortened by 1 base and J by 1 base, with 7 bases between the two germline ends. CDR3 length equals 14 residues. CDR3 DNA sequence: TGCGCCAGCAGCCAAGTGGAGGGGAACACTGAAGCTTTCTTT. This translates into CASSQVEGNTEAFF.

V gene TRBV6-5 combines with J gene TRBJ2-7, with a tentative D call TRBD1 (6 bases). Per germline, CDR1 MNHEY and CDR2 SVGAGI. The CDR3 length is 14 residues. Trimming removed 2 bases from V and 5 bases from J, with 13 bases in between. CDR3 DNA sequence: TGTGCCAGCAGTTACGAAGGCAGGGGCGACGAGCAGTACTTC. Encoded protein: CASSYEGRGDEQYF.

The genes are TRBV19 and TRBJ2-3; 8 bases fit TRBD1. Germline V gene lookup returns CDR1 LNHDA and CDR2 SQIVND (reference sequence). The CDR3 extends over 13 amino acids. V shed 9 bases and J 6 bases; nucleotides not matched to a gene: 8. The CDR3 protein is CASTQGAGDTQYF. The CDR3 DNA follows: TGTGCCAGCACCCAGGGGGCCGGCGATACGCAGTATTTT.

A note on this clone: One end of the junction fails to match germline, which may point to a read error. The CDR3 coding sequence is TGTGCCAGCAGCGCCGGGACTCCCAGCTCCGACAATGAGCAGTTCTTC. This gives the protein CASSAGTPSSDNEQFF. The rearrangement links TRBV5-4 to TRBJ2-1; TRBD2 might be the D (6 bases). Looked up from germline, CDR1 is SGHNT and CDR2 is YYREEE (reference sequence). The CDR3 consists of 16 residues.

The chain joins TRBV5-4 to TRBJ1-4, with a weak D call TRBD1 (6 bases). V was shortened by 4 bases and J by 6 bases, with 13 bases between the two germline ends. The CDR3 runs to 14 residues. In germline, CDR1 is SGHNT, CDR2 YYREEE (reference sequence). The CDR3 region is CASSQRGLDEKLFF. CDR3 bases: TGTGCCAGCAGCCAGAGGGGGTTGGATGAAAAACTGTTTTTT.

The V gene is TRBV18, the J gene TRBJ2-5; D not certain. The CDR3 is 14 amino acids. Germline V gives CDR1 KGHSH, CDR2 LQKENI. The V end was cut by 8 bases, the J end by 2 bases, with 15 bases between. The CDR3 loop reads CASRRQEIQETQYF. As DNA, the CDR3 is TGTGCCAGCCGTAGGCAGGAAATACAAGAGACCCAGTACTTC.